The following is a T cell receptor beta chain sequence with its context. Its antigen remains unidentified. Per donor there was one draw, yielding a blood sample of 2.5 ml. These data belong to a study of monozygotic twins with inflammatory bowel disease. The germline V gene has CDR1 KGHSH and CDR2 LQKENI. This CDR3 spans 15 amino acids. Each CDR3 protein gets one entry in TCRdb, which reprocessed the 5' RACE reads and gives no DNA. Its table lists 300,000 to 400,000 distinct CDR3 sequences. Whole-study findings and limits: Perhaps reflecting limited power, concordant and discordant twins did not differ in repertoire similarity.

The V call is TRBV18, the J call TRBJ1-4. Input material: blood. This clonotype was obtained from a human donor with ulcerative colitis or Crohn's disease, or a healthy co-twin of an affected twin (not recorded which). The CDR3 loop reads CASSPRDRLNEKLFF.